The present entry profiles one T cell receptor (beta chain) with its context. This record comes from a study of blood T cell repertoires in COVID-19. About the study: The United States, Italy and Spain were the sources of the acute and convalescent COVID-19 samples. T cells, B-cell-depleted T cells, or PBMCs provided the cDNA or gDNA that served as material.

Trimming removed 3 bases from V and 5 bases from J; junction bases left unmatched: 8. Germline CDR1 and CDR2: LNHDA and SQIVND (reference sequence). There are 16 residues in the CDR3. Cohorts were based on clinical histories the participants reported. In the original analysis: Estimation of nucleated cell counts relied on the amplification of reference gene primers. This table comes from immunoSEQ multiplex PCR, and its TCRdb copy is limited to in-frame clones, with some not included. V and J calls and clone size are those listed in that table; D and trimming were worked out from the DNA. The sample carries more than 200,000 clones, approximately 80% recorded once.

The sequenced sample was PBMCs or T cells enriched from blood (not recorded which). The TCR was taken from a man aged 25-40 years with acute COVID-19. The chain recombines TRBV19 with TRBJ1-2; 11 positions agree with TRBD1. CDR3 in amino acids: CASSIGDRGITYGYTF. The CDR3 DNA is TGTGCCAGTAGTATCGGGGACAGGGGGATTACTTATGGCTACACCTTC.